This record looks at one T cell receptor (beta chain) sequence and its context. The antigen this receptor binds is unknown. No base quality values were provided; no much bigger clone lies one nucleotide off. This sample stems from a study of blood T cell repertoires in COVID-19 (dated by TCRdb to 2018 to 2021). About the investigation overall: Samples covering the acute and convalescent phases of COVID-19 were provided by collaborators in the United States, Italy and Spain. Samples came from the ongoing ImmuneRACE study (first 160 participants) plus 1,254 subjects from 6 global collaborators. HLA class I and class II types, where available, came from metadata supplied by the sample provider rather than from assay-based typing. Nearly every sample came with metadata listing a de-identified subject ID, COVID-19 status, age in years and sex. The repertoires were released in a freely available public database meant as a resource for research on the immune response to SARS-CoV-2. The prospective study material was composed of cDNA or gDNA derived from T cells, B-cell-depleted T cells, or PBMCs. The dataset comprised deeply sampled blood TCRbeta repertoires from subjects exposed to, actively infected with, or recovered from COVID-19.

The immunoSEQ Assay, a bias-controlled multiplex PCR, was used to amplify TCRbeta CDR3 regions from genomic DNA. Per the original workflow: Within the assay, amplification of reference gene primers was used to estimate how many nucleated cells each sample contained. To quantify the absolute abundance of each unique TCRbeta CDR3 rearrangement, sequence reads were collapsed and filtered. For each sample, productive Simpson clonality was calculated by taking the square root of Simpson's diversity index across productive rearrangements. TCRdb's version of the immuneACCESS table is confined to in-frame rearrangements and falls short of the full clone set. An unresolved V gene accounts for under half of the shortfall where checked; the remainder is of unknown origin. From that table come the V and J calls and clone size; the DNA was used to work out D and trimming. Present in this sample are about 60,000 clones, about nine tenths of which were seen just once. 8.3% of the sample rests with the top ten.

Overall results and qualifications from the work: Clinical and demographic metadata were provided uncurated, with the amount varying by source and participant.

CDR1 and CDR2 are read off the germline V gene as SGHVS and FNYEAQ. Including the terminal cysteine and phenylalanine, the CDR3 comprises 16 residues. The sequence is cut down to CDR3 DNA, 48 bases in frame from base 1. V sheds 0 bases and J sheds 1 base, leaving 7 bases between their ends. The collaborating institutions used their own protocols to collect whole blood in K2EDTA tubes. Collaborator samples were shipped for TCRbeta analysis as frozen whole blood, isolated PBMCs, or DNA extracted from either sample type. This sequence was found in a human donor with active COVID-19. The donor label of this sample is uncertain. The chain employs TRBV7-6 and TRBJ2-6; the D gene is perhaps TRBD2, from 6 matching bases. Sequencing was carried out using peripheral blood. The CDR3 region reads CASSLAGGSGANVLTF. Here is the DNA: TGTGCCAGCAGCTTAGCCGGGGGTTCTGGGGCCAACGTCCTGACTTTC. With the rest looked up from the reference TRBV7-6 and TRBJ2-6 genes rather than sequenced, the full variable domain is GAGVSQSPRYKVTKRGQDVALRCDPISGHVSLYWYRQALGQGPEFLTYFNYEAQQDKSGLPNDRFSAERPEGSISTLTIQRTEQRDSAMYRCASSLAGGSGANVLTFGAGSRLTVL.